A single sample gave rise to the 14 T cell receptor beta chains below, sequenced in a study of T cells after yellow fever vaccination. Each CDR3 protein is one row after TCRdb ran MiXCR on the 5' RACE reads. The sample has some 670,000 distinct CDR3 sequences; approximately 13% are singletons. The source material was PBMCs, sampled on the day of the yellow fever booster vaccination. The receptors derive from a man aged 25-45 years who received the YFV17D yellow fever vaccine.

This clonotype has a handful of counts. The chain couples TRBV7-2 to TRBJ2-2; the D gene is possibly TRBD2 (6 bases). Germline V gene sequence: CDR1 SGHTA, CDR2 FQGNSA. This CDR3 has 13 amino acids. Trimming removed 8 bases from V and 6 bases from J, with 13 bases in between. The CDR3 DNA is TGTGCCAGCCGGAGGGAAGGCGCCGGGGAGCTGTTTTTT. Translating it yields CASRREGAGELFF.

This clonotype was seen a handful of times. The J gene is TRBJ2-7, the V gene TRBV20-1, with 13 bases aligning to TRBD2. The CDR3 extends over 12 amino acids. V gave up 5 bases and J gave up 10 bases; unmatched junction bases: 5. In germline, CDR1 is DFQATT, CDR2 SNEGSKA (reference sequence). CDR3 sequence (DNA): TGCAGTGCTTGGACTAGCGGGAGTCATCAGTACTTC. Protein: CSAWTSGSHQYF.

This clonotype has at least ten counts. This chain joins TRBV2 and TRBJ2-3; D call uncertain. Germline CDR1 reads SNHLY; CDR2 reads FYNNEI. This CDR3 comprises 13 residues. The ends were cut back, 4 bases at V and 4 bases at J, with 9 bases in the middle. CDR3 bases: TGTGCCAGCAGTGTGGCCGGGTCAGATACGCAGTATTTT. The encoded protein is CASSVAGSDTQYF.

The gene calls are TRBV18 and TRBJ2-7; tentative D call: TRBD1 (6 bases). The CDR3 totals 14 residues. The V and J ends lost 5 bases and 5 bases respectively, with 16 bases between them. Looked up from germline, CDR1 is KGHSH and CDR2 is LQKENI. In DNA form, the CDR3 reads TGTGCCAGCTCAGCGGACAGCCCCGATGACGAGCAGTACTTC. Translated, it gives CASSADSPDDEQYF.

This clonotype was counted between two and nine times. CDR3 nucleotides: TGTGCCACCAGTGAACCGGAACCGGGGGAGCTGTTTTTT. Residues: CATSEPEPGELFF. The chain recombines TRBV24-1 with TRBJ2-2; D is uncertain. Trimming took 4 bases from V and 8 from J, leaving 10 bases between them. This CDR3 is built from 13 residues. Germline CDR1 and CDR2: KGHDR and SFDVKD.

V is TRBV20-1 and J is TRBJ2-5; D is unclear. The CDR3 totals 17 residues. CDR1 DFQATT and CDR2 SNEGSKA come from the germline V gene (reference sequence). With 0 bases removed from V and 1 base from J, the gap between germline ends came to 18 bases. Here the CDR3 DNA reads TGCAGTGCTAGAGATGTCGGATTAGGAGAATTCCAAGAGACCCAGTACTTC. As protein: CSARDVGLGEFQETQYF.

This clonotype was found many times. The chain recombines TRBV5-4 with TRBJ1-1, with a tentative D call TRBD1 (5 bases). Germline V gene lookup returns CDR1 SGHNT and CDR2 YYREEE (reference sequence). V was pared by 0 bases and J by 5 bases, with 14 bases between. The CDR3 runs to 15 residues. The CDR3 region is CASSLELTVVTEAFF. The CDR3 DNA follows: TGTGCCAGCAGCTTGGAGCTGACAGTTGTAACTGAAGCTTTCTTT.

This clonotype was recorded a few times. The V gene is TRBV10-3, the J gene TRBJ2-3; D may be TRBD2 (6 bases). Germline values: CDR1 ENHRY, CDR2 SYGVKD. CDR3 length equals 12 residues. CDR3 sequence: CATSGWAASQYF. Written as DNA, the CDR3 is TGTGCTACCAGCGGGTGGGCTGCTTCGCAGTATTTT.

The chain employs TRBV11-2 and TRBJ2-3, with D perhaps matching TRBD1 or TRBD2 (5 bases each). CDR3 size: 15 residues. Germline V gene sequence: CDR1 SGHAT, CDR2 FQNNGV. Trimming stripped 5 bases from V and 6 bases from J, with 18 bases between. The CDR3 here is CASSHGLRGADTQYF. DNA for the CDR3: TGTGCCAGCAGCCATGGCCTGAGGGGCGCGGATACGCAGTATTTT.

The chain employs TRBV12-3 or TRBV12-4 and TRBJ1-2; TRBD1 matches 7 bases. V trimming: 10 bases; J trimming: 1 base; junction bases outside the gene matches: 9. The CDR3 is 14 residues long. CDR3 residues: CAILRQGSNYGYTF. CDR3 bases: TGTGCCATCCTAAGACAGGGAAGTAACTATGGCTACACCTTC.

This chain joins TRBV20-1 and TRBJ2-1; a possible D gene is TRBD2 (6 bases). The V gene lost 1 base and the J gene lost 2 bases, with 12 bases spanning the gap. This CDR3 has 15 amino acids. CDR1 DFQATT and CDR2 SNEGSKA come from the germline V gene (reference sequence). The CDR3 loop is CSARVLAGAYNEQFF. The CDR3 nucleotides are TGCAGTGCTAGAGTACTAGCTGGAGCCTACAATGAGCAGTTCTTC.

The chain is built from TRBV6-5 and TRBJ2-7; a weak D match, TRBD1 (6 bases). The CDR3 has 15 residues. CDR1 and CDR2 from the germline V gene are MNHEY and SVGAGI. V lost 0 bases to trimming and J lost 0 bases, with 9 bases between them. Here the CDR3 DNA reads TGTGCCAGCAGTTACTCGACAGGAGGCTCCTACGAGCAGTACTTC. It codes for CASSYSTGGSYEQYF.

The chain is built from TRBV6-1 and TRBJ2-7; D remains ambiguous. The CDR3 totals 14 residues. The germline V gene has CDR1 MNHNS and CDR2 SASEGT. Trimming took off 6 bases at V and 2 bases at J, with 14 bases between the two ends. CDR3 DNA: TGTGCCAGCAGCCCCTTTGCGAAAACCTACGAGCAGTACTTC. This gives the protein CASSPFAKTYEQYF.

This clonotype was counted between two and nine times. This CDR3 is CASSPTQRGNIQYF. Written as DNA, the CDR3 is TGTGCCAGCAGCCCAACTCAGCGAGGAAACATTCAGTACTTC. The gene calls are TRBV9 and TRBJ2-4; D gene unclear. In germline, CDR1 is SGDLS, CDR2 YYNGEE. The ends were cut back, 4 bases at V and 6 bases at J, with 14 bases in the middle. There are 14 residues in the CDR3.